This T cell receptor (beta chain) was documented in a study of T cells after yellow fever vaccination. Study-level points and caveats: Though weaker, the secondary response peaked faster, on day 5 versus 15.

The CDR3 contains 17 residues. The germline CDR1 and CDR2 sequences are MNHEY and SVGAGI. V shed 4 bases and J 2 bases; nucleotides not matched to a gene: 11. In this sample, this clonotype turned up many times. The target antigen is unknown. UMIs and a universal primer site were added when TCR cDNA was made by 5'RACE template switching. TCRdb re-derived calls from the 5' RACE reads in MiXCR, one entry per CDR3 protein. Of 150,000 to 200,000 distinct CDR3 sequences in the sample, approximately 9.9% were seen once. The TCR sequence derives from a young man who received the YFV17D yellow fever vaccine. The J gene is TRBJ1-5, the V gene TRBV6-5; 7 positions agree with TRBD1. The sequencing here drew on CD8+ T cells sorted from PBMCs, taken 15 days after the yellow fever booster vaccination. CDR3 sequence reads: CASSFTPPGTGNQPQHF. As DNA, the CDR3 is TGTGCCAGCAGTTTCACCCCTCCCGGGACAGGCAATCAGCCCCAGCATTTT.